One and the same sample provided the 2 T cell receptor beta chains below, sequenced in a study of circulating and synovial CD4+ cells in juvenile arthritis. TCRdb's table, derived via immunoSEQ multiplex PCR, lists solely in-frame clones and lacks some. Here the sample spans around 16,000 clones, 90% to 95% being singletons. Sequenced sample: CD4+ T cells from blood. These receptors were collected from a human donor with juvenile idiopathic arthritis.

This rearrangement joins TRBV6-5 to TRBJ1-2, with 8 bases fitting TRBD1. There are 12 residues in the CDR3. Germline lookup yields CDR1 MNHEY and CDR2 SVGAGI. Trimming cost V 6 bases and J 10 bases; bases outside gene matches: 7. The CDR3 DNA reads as TGTGCCAGCAGGCCCCCAGGGGGCGTCTACACCTTC. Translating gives CASRPPGGVYTF.

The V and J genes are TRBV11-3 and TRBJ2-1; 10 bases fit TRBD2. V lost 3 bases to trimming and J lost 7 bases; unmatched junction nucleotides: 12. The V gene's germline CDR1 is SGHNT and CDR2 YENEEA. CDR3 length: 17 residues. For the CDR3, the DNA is TGTGCCAGCAGCTTTTCTAGCGGGAGCCCGAGGGGGAATGAGCAGTTCTTC. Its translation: CASSFSSGSPRGNEQFF.